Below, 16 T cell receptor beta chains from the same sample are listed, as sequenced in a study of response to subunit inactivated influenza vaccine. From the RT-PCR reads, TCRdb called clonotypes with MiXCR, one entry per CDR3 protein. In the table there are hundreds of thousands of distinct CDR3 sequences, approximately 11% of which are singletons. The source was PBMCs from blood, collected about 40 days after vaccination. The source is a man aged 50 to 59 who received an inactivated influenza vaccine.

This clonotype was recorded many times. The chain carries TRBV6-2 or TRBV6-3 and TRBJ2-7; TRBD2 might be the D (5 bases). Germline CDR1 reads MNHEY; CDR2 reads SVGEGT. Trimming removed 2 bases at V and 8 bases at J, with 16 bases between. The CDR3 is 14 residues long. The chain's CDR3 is CASSYSGSPVKQYF. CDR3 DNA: TGTGCCAGCAGTTACAGCGGCTCCCCTGTCAAGCAGTACTTC.

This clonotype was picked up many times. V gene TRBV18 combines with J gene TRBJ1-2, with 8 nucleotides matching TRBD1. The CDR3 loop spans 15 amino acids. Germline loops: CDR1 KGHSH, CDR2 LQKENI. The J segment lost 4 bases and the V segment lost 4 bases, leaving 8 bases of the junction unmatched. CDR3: CASSQDRALGYGYTF. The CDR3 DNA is TGTGCCAGCTCACAGGACAGGGCTTTGGGCTATGGCTACACCTTC.

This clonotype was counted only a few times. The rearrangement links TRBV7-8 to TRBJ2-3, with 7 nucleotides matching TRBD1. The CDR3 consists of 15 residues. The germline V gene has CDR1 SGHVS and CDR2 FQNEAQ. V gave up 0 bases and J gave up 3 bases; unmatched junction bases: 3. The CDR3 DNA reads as TGTGCCAGCAGCTTAGCGGGACAGCTGACAGATACGCAGTATTTT. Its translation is CASSLAGQLTDTQYF.

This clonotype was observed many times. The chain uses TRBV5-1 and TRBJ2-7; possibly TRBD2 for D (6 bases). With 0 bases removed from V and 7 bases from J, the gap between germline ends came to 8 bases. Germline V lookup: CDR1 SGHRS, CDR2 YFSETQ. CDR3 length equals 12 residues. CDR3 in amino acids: CASSLVREEQYF. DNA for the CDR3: TGCGCCAGCAGCTTGGTCCGGGAGGAGCAGTACTTC.

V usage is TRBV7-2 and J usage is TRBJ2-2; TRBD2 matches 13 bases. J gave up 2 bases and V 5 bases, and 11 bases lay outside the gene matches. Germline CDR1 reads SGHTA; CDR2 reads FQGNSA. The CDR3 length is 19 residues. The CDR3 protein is CASSLPLAGGTINTGELFF. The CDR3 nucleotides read TGTGCCAGCAGCCTACCACTAGCGGGAGGGACTATCAACACCGGGGAGCTGTTTTTT. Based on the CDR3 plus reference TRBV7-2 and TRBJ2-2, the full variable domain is GAGVSQSPSNKVTEKGKDVELRCDPISGHTALYWYRQSLGQGLEFLIYFQGNSAPDKSGLPSDRFSAERTGGSVSTLTIQRTQQEDSAVYLCASSLPLAGGTINTGELFFGEGSRLTVL.

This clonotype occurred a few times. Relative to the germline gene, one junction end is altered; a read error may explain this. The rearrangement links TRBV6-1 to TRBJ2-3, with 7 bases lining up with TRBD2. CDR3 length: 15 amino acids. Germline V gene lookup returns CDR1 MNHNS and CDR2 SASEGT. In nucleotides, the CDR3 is TGTGCCAGCAGGGAAGCTAGCGGCAGCACAGATACGCAGTATTTT. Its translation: CASREASGSTDTQYF.

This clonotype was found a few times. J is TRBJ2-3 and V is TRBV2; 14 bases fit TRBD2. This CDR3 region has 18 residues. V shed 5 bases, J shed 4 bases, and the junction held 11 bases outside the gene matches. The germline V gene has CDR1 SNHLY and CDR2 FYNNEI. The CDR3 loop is CASSSAGTSGSAADTQYF. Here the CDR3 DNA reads TGTGCCAGCAGTTCAGCCGGGACTAGCGGGAGTGCGGCAGATACGCAGTATTTT.

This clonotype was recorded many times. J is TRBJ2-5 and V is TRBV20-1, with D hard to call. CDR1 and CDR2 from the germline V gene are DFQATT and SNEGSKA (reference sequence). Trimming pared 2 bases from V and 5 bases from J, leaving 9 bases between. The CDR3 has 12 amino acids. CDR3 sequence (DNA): TGCAGTGCTAGACCCCCCGGGGAGACCCAGTACTTC. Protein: CSARPPGETQYF.

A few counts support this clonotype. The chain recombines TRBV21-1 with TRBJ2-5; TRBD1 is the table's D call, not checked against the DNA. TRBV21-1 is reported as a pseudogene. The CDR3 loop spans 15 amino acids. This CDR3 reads CASSKVQGRKETQYF. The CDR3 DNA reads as TGTGCCAGCAGCAAAGTCCAGGGGCGGAAAGAGACCCAGTACTTC.

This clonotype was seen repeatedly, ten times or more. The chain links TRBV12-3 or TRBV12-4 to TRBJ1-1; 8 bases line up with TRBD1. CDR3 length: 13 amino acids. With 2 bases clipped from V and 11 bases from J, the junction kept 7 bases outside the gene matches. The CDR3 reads CASSLSDRVKAFF. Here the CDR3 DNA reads TGTGCCAGCAGTTTATCGGACAGGGTCAAGGCTTTCTTT.

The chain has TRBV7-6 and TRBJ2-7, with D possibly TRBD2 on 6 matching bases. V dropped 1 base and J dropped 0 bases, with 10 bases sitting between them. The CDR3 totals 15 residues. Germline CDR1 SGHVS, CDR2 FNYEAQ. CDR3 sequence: CASSLGRGYSYEQYF. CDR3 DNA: TGTGCCAGCAGCTTAGGGCGGGGATACTCCTACGAGCAGTACTTC.

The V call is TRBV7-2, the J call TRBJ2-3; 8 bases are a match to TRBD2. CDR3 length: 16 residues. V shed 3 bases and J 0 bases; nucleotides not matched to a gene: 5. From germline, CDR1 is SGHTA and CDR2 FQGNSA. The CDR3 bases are TGTGCCAGCAGCTTCAGCGGGAGACTCAGCACAGATACGCAGTATTTT. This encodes CASSFSGRLSTDTQYF.

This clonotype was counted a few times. CDR3 protein: CASSLETTYEQYF. CDR3 nucleotides: TGCGCCAGCAGCTTGGAGACAACCTACGAGCAGTACTTC. The chain is built from TRBV5-1 and TRBJ2-7; D remains ambiguous. V lost 0 bases to trimming and J lost 2 bases, with 6 bases between them. CDR3 length: 13 residues. The germline V gene encodes CDR1 SGHRS and CDR2 YFSETQ.

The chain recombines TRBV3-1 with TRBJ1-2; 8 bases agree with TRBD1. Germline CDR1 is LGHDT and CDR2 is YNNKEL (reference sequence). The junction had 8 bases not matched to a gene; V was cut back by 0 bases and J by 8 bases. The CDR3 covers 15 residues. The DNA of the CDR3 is TGTGCCAGCAGCCAAGAAGGGGGGGCAGGGGGCGGCTACACCTTC. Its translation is CASSQEGGAGGGYTF. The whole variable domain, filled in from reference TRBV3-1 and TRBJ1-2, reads DTAVSQTPKYLVTQMGNDKSIKCEQNLGHDTMYWYKQDSKKFLKIMFSYNNKELIINETVPNRFSPKSPDKAHLNLHINSLELGDSAVYFCASSQEGGAGGGYTFGSGTRLTVV.

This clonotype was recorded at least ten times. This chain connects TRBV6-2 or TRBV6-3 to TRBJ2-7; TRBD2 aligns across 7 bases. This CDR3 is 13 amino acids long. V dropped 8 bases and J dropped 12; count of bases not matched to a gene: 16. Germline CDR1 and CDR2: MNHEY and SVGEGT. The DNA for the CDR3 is TGTGCCAGCCAAGAGAGCGGGACCTCCCCAAGGTACTTC. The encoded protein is CASQESGTSPRYF.

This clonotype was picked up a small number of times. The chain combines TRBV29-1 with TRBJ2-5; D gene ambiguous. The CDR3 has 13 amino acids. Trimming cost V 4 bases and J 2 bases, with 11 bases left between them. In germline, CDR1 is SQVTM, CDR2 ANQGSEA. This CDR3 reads CSVGLHLQETQYF. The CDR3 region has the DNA TGCAGCGTTGGACTCCATTTACAAGAGACCCAGTACTTC.